This T cell receptor beta chain was retrieved from a study of beta chain features in type 1 diabetes. TCRB transcripts that were expressed got sequenced, as all of the isolated RNA had been reverse transcribed. Profiling relied on immunoSEQ multiplex PCR, and the TCRdb table lists in-frame clones only, not all of them. The data show 240,000 or so clones, 25% to 30% seen once. In this sample, this clone turned up a few times. The CDR3 loop spans 14 amino acids. The V gene lost 6 bases and the J gene lost 0 bases, with 12 bases spanning the gap. Looked up from germline, CDR1 is SEHNR and CDR2 is FQNEAQ (reference sequence).

This receptor was taken from a man under 40 in good health. V and J are TRBV7-9 and TRBJ2-7; D is unresolved. The sequenced material came from central memory CD4+ T cells from blood. In DNA, the CDR3 is TGTGCCAGCAGTTCTACGGGTTTCTCCTACGAGCAGTACTTC. Protein sequence: CASSSTGFSYEQYF. Supplemented by reference TRBV7-9 and TRBJ2-7, the full variable domain reads DTGVSQNPRHKITKRGQNVTFRCDPISEHNRLYWYRQTLGQGPEFLTYFQNEAQLEKSRLLSDRFSAERPKGSFSTLEIQRTEQGDSAMYLCASSSTGFSYEQYFGPGTRLTVT.